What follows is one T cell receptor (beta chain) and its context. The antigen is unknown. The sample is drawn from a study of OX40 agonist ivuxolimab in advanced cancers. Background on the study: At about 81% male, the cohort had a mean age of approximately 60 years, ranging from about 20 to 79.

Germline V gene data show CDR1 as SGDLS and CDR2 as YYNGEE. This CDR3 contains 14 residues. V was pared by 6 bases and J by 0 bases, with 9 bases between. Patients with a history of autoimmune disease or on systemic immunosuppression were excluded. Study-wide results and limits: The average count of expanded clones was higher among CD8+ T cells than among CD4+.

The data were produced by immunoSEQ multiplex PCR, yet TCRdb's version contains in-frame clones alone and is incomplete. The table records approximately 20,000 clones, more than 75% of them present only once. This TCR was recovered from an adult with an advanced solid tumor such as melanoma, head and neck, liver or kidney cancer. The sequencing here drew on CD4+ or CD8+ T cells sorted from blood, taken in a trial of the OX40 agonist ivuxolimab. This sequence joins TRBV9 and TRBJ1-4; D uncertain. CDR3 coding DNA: TGTGCCAGCATTCTGCCTGCAACTAATGAAAAACTGTTTTTT. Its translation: CASILPATNEKLFF.